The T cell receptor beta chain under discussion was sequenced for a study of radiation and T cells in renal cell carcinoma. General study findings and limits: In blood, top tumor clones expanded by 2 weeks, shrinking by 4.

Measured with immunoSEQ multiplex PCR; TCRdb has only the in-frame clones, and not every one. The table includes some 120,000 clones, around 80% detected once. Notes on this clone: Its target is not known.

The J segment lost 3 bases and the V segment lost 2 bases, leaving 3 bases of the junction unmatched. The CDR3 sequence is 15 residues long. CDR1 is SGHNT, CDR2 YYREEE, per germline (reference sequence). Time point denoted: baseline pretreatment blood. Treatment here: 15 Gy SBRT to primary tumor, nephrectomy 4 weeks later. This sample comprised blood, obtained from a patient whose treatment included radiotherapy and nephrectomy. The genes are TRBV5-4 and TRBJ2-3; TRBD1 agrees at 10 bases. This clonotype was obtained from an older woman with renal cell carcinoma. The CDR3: CASSLQGQGTDTQYF. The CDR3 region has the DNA TGTGCCAGCAGCTTACAGGGACAGGGGACAGATACGCAGTATTTT. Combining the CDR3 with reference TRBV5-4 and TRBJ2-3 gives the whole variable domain ETGVTQSPTHLIKTRGQQVTLRCSSQSGHNTVSWYQQALGQGPQFIFQYYREEENGRGNFPPRFSGLQFPNYSSELNVNALELDDSALYLCASSLQGQGTDTQYFGPGTRLTVL.